A selection of T cell receptor beta chains follows, all from one sample in a study of post-analysis software for immune sequencing data. TCRdb analysed the PCR reads with MiXCR anew, one entry per CDR3 protein. The sample has about 820,000 distinct CDR3 sequences, 53% seen once. Specimen: blood. The receptor source for this set is a girl aged 10-17 years with multiple sclerosis. CDR3s include the opening cysteine and the closing phenylalanine or tryptophan.

J gene: TRBJ2-3
V gene: TRBV20-1
CDR3 protein: CSARDWLAGGDTQYF

J gene: TRBJ1-4
V gene: TRBV6-5
CDR3 protein: CASRNRAGEKLFF

J gene: TRBJ2-3
V gene: TRBV14
CDR3 protein: CASSQMNANTDTQYF

J gene: TRBJ1-2
V gene: TRBV9
CDR3 protein: CASSPRAVTYGYTF

J gene: TRBJ2-3
V gene: TRBV7-2
CDR3 protein: CASSLRGGGADTQYF

J gene: TRBJ2-3
V gene: TRBV10-3
CDR3 protein: CAISDITGEGPTDTQYF

J gene: TRBJ2-5
V gene: TRBV20-1
CDR3 protein: CSARGSGVAETQYF

J gene: TRBJ1-2
V gene: TRBV20-1
CDR3 protein: CSATRDRGTTGYGYTF

J gene: NA
V gene: TRBV20-1
CDR3 protein: CSAPGTSGAVYEQYF

J gene: NA
V gene: TRBV20-1
CDR3 protein: CSAGIGTSGYEQYF

J gene: TRBJ1-1
V gene: TRBV10-3
CDR3 protein: CAISTGRTEAFF

J gene: TRBJ2-1
V gene: TRBV12-3/TRBV12-4
CDR3 protein: CASSKDYNEQFF

J gene: NA
V gene: TRBV11-2
CDR3 protein: CASSLDVAGVPLYEQYF

J gene: TRBJ2-5
V gene: TRBV4-1
CDR3 protein: CASSQAIGGLETQYF

J gene: TRBJ2-7
V gene: TRBV20-1
CDR3 protein: CSARESPSDRYYEQYF

J gene: TRBJ2-4
V gene: TRBV12-3/TRBV12-4
CDR3 protein: CASSPGHLTSGRAKNIQYF

J gene: TRBJ2-1
V gene: TRBV7-2
CDR3 protein: CASSPDGYNEQFF

J gene: TRBJ2-4
V gene: TRBV4-1
CDR3 protein: CASSQPGSSKNIQYF

J gene: TRBJ2-7
V gene: TRBV5-1
CDR3 protein: CASSLDPGGSYEQYF

J gene: TRBJ2-1
V gene: TRBV20-1
CDR3 protein: CSARVRLATYNEQFF

J gene: TRBJ2-7
V gene: TRBV6-8
CDR3 protein: CASSSQSNEQYF

J gene: TRBJ1-2
V gene: TRBV4-2
CDR3 protein: CASSQADREDGYTF

J gene: TRBJ2-1
V gene: TRBV5-4
CDR3 protein: CASSKEESYNEQFF

J gene: TRBJ2-1
V gene: TRBV5-1
CDR3 protein: CASSPNLGNNEQFF

J gene: TRBJ2-7
V gene: TRBV7-2
CDR3 protein: CASSSQAGQGSYEQYF

J gene: TRBJ2-5
V gene: TRBV20-1
CDR3 protein: CSASGPLAGAVKTQYF

J gene: TRBJ2-5
V gene: TRBV12-3/TRBV12-4
CDR3 protein: CASSRLVQETQYF

J gene: TRBJ2-7
V gene: TRBV29-1
CDR3 protein: CSVVEGAGYEQYF

J gene: TRBJ2-7
V gene: TRBV6-1
CDR3 protein: CASSEPGQGIYEQYF

J gene: NA
V gene: TRBV20-1
CDR3 protein: CSAWTSGGFTRETQYF